These 2 T cell receptor beta chains share one sample of origin, sequenced in a study of shared clonotypes between healthy human individuals. Sequencing was performed with immunoSEQ multiplex PCR; in TCRdb, only in-frame clones are kept and a portion is missing. The repertoire holds fewer than 800,000 clones, with under 95% as singletons. Naive-designated CD8 cells lacked CD45RO, were positively enriched for CCR7, and omitted terminally differentiated effector memory CD45RA+ cells. Material for sequencing was naive CD8+ T cells sorted from blood. Receptor source: a man aged 25 to 40 in good health.

The chain has TRBV4-3 and TRBJ2-5; 7 nucleotides line up with TRBD1. Per germline, CDR1 LGHNA and CDR2 YSLEER. This CDR3 has 14 amino acids. The V and J ends lost 0 bases and 10 bases, in that order; junction bases with no gene match: 8. CDR3 DNA: TGCGCCAGCAGCCAAGACAGGGGGTATGGCGTCCAGTACTTC. Protein sequence: CASSQDRGYGVQYF.

The chain recombines TRBV20-1 with TRBJ2-1, with 7 nucleotides matching TRBD2. This CDR3 spans 11 amino acids. V was clipped by 5 bases and J by 10 bases; unmatched bases: 5. Germline CDR1 is DFQATT and CDR2 is SNEGSKA (reference sequence). The CDR3 DNA sequence: TGCAGTGCTCCTAGCGGTTTCGAGCAGTTCTTC. This codes for CSAPSGFEQFF.